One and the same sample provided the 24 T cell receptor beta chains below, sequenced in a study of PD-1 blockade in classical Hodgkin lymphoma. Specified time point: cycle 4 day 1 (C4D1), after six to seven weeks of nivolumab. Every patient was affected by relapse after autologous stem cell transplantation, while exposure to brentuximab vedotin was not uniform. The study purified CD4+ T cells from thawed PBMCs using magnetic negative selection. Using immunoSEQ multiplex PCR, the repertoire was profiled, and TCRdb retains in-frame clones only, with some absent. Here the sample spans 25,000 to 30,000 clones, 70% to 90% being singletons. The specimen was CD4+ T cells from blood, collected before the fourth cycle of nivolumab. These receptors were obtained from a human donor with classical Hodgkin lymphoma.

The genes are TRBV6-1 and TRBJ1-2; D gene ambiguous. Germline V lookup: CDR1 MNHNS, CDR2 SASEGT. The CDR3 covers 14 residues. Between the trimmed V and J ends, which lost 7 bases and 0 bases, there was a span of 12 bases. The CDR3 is CASTYGKANYGYTF. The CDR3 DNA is TGTGCCAGCACTTATGGGAAAGCTAACTATGGCTACACCTTC.

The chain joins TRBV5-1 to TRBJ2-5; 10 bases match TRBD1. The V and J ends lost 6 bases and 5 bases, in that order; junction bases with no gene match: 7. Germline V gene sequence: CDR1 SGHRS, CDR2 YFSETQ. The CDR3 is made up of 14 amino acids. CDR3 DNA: TGCGCCAGCACCGGGACAGGGGTGAAGGAGACCCAGTACTTC. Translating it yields CASTGTGVKETQYF.

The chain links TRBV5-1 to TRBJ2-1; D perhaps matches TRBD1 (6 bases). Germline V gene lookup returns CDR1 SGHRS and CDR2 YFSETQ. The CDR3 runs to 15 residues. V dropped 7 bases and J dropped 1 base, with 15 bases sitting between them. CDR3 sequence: CASRLEGVSYNEQFF. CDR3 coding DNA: TGCGCCAGCCGACTCGAGGGGGTATCCTACAATGAGCAGTTCTTC. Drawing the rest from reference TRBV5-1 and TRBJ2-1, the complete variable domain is KAGVTQTPRYLIKTRGQQVTLSCSPISGHRSVSWYQQTPGQGLQFLFEYFSETQRNKGNFPGRFSGRQFSNSRSEMNVSTLELGDSALYLCASRLEGVSYNEQFFGPGTRLTVL.

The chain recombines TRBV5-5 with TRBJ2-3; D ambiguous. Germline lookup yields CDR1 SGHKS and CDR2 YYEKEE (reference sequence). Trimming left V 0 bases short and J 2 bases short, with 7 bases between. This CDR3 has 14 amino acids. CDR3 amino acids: CASSLGPHTDTQYF. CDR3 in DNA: TGTGCCAGCAGCTTGGGTCCGCACACAGATACGCAGTATTTT.

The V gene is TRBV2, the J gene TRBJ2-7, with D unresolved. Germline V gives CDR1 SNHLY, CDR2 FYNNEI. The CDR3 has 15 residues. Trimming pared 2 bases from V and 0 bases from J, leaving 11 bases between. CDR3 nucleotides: TGTGCCAGCAGTGAAAATGGGGAAAGCTCCTACGAGCAGTACTTC. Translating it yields CASSENGESSYEQYF. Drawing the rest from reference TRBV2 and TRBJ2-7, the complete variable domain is EPEVTQTPSHQVTQMGQEVILRCVPISNHLYFYWYRQILGQKVEFLVSFYNNEISEKSEIFDDQFSVERPDGSNFTLKIRSTKLEDSAMYFCASSENGESSYEQYFGPGTRLTVT.

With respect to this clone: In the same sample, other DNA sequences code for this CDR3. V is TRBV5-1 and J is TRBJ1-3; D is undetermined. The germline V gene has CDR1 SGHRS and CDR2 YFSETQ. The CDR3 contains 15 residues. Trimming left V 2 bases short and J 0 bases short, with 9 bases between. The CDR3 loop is CASSLLGSSGNTIYF. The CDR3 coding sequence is TGCGCCAGCAGCTTATTAGGGTCCTCTGGAAACACCATATATTTT.

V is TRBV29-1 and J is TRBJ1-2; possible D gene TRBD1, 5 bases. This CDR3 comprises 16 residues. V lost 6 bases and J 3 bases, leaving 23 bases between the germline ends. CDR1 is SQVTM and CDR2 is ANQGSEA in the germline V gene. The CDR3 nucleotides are TGCAGCGTCCAAAGAACTGTACAGGCTCAGGACTATGGCTACACCTTC. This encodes CSVQRTVQAQDYGYTF.

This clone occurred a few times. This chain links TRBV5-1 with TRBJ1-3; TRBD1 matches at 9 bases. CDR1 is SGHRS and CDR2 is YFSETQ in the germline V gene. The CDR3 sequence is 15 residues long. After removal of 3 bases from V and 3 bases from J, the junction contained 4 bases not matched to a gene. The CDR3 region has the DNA TGCGCCAGCAGCTCTACAGGGGGCAATGGAAACACCATATATTTT. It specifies CASSSTGGNGNTIYF.

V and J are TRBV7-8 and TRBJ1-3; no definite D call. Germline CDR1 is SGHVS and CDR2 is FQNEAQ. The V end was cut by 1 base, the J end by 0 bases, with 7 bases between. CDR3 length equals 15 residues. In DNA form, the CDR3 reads TGTGCCAGCAGCTTAGGAGGGTACTCTGGAAACACCATATATTTT. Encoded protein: CASSLGGYSGNTIYF.

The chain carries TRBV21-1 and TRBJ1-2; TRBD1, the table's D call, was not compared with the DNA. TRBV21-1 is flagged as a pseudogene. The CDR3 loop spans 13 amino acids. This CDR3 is CASSPGTGFGYTF. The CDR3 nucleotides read TGTGCCAGCAGTCCCGGGACAGGATTTGGCTACACCTTC.

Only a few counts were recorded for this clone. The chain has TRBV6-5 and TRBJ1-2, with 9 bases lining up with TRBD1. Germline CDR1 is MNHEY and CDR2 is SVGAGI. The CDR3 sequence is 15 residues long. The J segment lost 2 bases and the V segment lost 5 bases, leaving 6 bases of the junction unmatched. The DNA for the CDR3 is TGTGCCAGCAGTCTTGCCGGGACAGGGAACTATGGCTACACCTTC. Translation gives CASSLAGTGNYGYTF.

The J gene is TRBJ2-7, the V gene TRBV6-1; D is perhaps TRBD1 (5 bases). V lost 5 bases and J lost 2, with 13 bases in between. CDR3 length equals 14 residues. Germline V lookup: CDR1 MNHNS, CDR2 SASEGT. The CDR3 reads CASSPQVGPYEQYF. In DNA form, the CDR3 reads TGTGCCAGCAGTCCCCAAGTGGGGCCCTACGAGCAGTACTTC.

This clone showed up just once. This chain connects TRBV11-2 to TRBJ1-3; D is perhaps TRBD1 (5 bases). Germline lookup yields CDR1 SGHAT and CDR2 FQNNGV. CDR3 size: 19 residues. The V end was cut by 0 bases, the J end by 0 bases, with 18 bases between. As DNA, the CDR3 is TGTGCCAGCAGCTTAGATCAGGCGGCAGGGCGTCTCTCTGGAAACACCATATATTTT. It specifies CASSLDQAAGRLSGNTIYF. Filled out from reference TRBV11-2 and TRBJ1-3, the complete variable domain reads EAGVAQSPRYKIIEKRQSVAFWCNPISGHATLYWYQQILGQGPKLLIQFQNNGVVDDSQLPKDRFSAERLKGVDSTLKIQPAKLEDSAVYLCASSLDQAAGRLSGNTIYFGEGSWLTVV.

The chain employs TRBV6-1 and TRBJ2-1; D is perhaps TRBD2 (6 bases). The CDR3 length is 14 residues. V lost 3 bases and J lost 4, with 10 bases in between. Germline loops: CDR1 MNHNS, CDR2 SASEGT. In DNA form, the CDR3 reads TGTGCCAGCAGTGAGTTTGCGGGGTACAATGAGCAGTTCTTC. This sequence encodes CASSEFAGYNEQFF.

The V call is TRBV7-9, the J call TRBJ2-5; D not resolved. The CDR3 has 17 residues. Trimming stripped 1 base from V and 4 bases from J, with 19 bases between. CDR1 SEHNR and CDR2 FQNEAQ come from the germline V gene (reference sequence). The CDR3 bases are TGTGCCAGCAGCTTAGGTGGTGCTATGGATGGTTTAGAGACCCAGTACTTC. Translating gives CASSLGGAMDGLETQYF.

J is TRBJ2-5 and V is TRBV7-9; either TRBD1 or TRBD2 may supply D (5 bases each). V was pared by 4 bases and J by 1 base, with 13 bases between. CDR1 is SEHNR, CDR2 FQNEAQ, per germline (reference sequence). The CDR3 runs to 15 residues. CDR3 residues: CASSSPVGVQETQYF. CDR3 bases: TGTGCCAGCAGCTCCCCGGTGGGGGTCCAAGAGACCCAGTACTTC.

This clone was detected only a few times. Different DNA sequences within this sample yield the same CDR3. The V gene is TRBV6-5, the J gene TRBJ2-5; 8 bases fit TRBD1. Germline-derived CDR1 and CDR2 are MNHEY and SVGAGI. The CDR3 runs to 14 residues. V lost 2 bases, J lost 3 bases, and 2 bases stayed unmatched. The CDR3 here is CASSYATGEETQYF. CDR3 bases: TGTGCCAGCAGTTACGCGACAGGGGAAGAGACCCAGTACTTC.

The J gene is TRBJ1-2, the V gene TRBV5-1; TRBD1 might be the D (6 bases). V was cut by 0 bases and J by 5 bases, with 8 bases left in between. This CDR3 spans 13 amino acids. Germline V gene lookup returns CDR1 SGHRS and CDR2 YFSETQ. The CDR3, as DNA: TGCGCCAGCAGCTTGGACAGGGAGTATGGCTACACCTTC. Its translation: CASSLDREYGYTF.

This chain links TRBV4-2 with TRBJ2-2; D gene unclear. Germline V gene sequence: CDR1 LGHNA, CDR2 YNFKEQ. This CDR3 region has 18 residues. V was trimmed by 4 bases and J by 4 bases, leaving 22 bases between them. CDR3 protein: CASSPAGALPSFTGELFF. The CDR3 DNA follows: TGTGCCAGCAGCCCCGCAGGTGCTCTTCCCTCCTTCACCGGGGAGCTGTTTTTT.

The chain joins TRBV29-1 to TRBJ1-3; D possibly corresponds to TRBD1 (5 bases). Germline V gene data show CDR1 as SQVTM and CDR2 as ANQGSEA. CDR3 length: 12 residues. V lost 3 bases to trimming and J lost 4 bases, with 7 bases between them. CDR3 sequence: CSVDWDGNTIYF. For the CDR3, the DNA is TGCAGCGTTGATTGGGACGGAAACACCATATATTTT. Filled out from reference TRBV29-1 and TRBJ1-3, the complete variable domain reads SAVISQKPSRDICQRGTSLTIQCQVDSQVTMMFWYRQQPGQSLTLIATANQGSEATYESGFVIDKFPISRPNLTFSTLTVSNMSPEDSSIYLCSVDWDGNTIYFGEGSWLTVV.

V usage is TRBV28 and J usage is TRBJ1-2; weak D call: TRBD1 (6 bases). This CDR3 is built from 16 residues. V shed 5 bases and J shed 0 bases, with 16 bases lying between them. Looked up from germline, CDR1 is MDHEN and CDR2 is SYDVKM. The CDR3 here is CASSPRGAGANYGYTF. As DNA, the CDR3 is TGTGCCAGCAGTCCGCGGGGGGCAGGTGCTAACTATGGCTACACCTTC.

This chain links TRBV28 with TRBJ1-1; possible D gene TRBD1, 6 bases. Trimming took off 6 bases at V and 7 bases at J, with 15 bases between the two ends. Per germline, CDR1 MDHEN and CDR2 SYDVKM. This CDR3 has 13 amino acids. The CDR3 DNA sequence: TGTGCCAGCAGGCCCCAGGGGAGGGATGAAGCTTTCTTT. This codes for CASRPQGRDEAFF.

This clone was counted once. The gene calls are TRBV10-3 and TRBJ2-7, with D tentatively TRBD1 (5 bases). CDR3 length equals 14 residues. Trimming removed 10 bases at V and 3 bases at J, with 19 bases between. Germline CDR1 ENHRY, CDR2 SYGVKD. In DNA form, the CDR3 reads TGTGCCACGCGGTTTTCGGACATTTACTACGAGCAGTACTTC. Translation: CATRFSDIYYEQYF.

The CDR3 region is CASSVGPTSGRGNQETQYF. The CDR3 nucleotides are TGTGCCAGCAGCGTCGGACCCACTAGCGGGAGGGGGAACCAAGAGACCCAGTACTTC. This sequence joins TRBV9 and TRBJ2-5; 13 bases fit TRBD2. Germline CDR1 reads SGDLS; CDR2 reads YYNGEE. This CDR3 has 19 amino acids. Trimming took 2 bases from V and 0 from J; bases not matched to a gene: 10.